A single sample gave rise to the 18 T cell receptor beta chains below, sequenced in a study of blood T cells in healthy people across ages (dated by TCRdb to about 2015). Library generation was performed with 5' RACE. Sequencing used an Illumina HiSeq 2500. A second roughly 6 to 11 cycle PCR used a sample-barcoded 5' primer and a J-beta primer mix. TCRdb itself trimmed the public reads at Q25 with fastp, ran MiXCR and retained productive beta chains. Each entry is one CDR3 protein sequence, shown with its most common DNA and genes. The sample contains more than 700,000 distinct CDR3 sequences, 53% of them found a single time. The top ten clones comprise 41% of the sample. The specimen was blood. The receptors come from an elderly man in good health.

The rearrangement links TRBV9 to TRBJ2-1; a possible D gene is TRBD1 (5 bases). The CDR3 has 19 residues. In germline, CDR1 is SGDLS, CDR2 YYNGEE. The V and J ends lost 0 bases and 1 base respectively, with 20 bases between them. CDR3 sequence (DNA): TGTGCCAGCAGCGTAGCCGGCCCAAGTAAAGGGGCGTCCTACAATGAGCAGTTCTTC. As protein: CASSVAGPSKGASYNEQFF.

This clonotype was seen a few times. The chain links TRBV6-2 or TRBV6-3 to TRBJ2-7, with D unresolved. Between the trimmed V and J ends, which lost 5 bases and 11 bases, there was a span of 16 bases. This CDR3 has 12 amino acids. CDR1 is MNHEY, CDR2 SVGEGT, per germline. CDR3 nucleotide sequence: TGTGCCAGCAGTAAACAGCGCTTTAAAGAGTACTTC. Amino acid sequence: CASSKQRFKEYF.

The chain joins TRBV29-1 to TRBJ2-7, with D maybe TRBD1 (5 bases). Trimming took 0 bases from V and 2 from J, leaving 11 bases between them. This CDR3 has 14 residues. Germline V gene data show CDR1 as SQVTM and CDR2 as ANQGSEA. DNA for the CDR3: TGCAGCGTTGAAGAACCAGGGTTTCCCTACGAGCAGTACTTC. This encodes CSVEEPGFPYEQYF.

The rearrangement links TRBV24-1 to TRBJ2-1; D is ambiguous. V was pared by 5 bases and J by 5 bases, with 18 bases between. Germline V gene lookup returns CDR1 KGHDR and CDR2 SFDVKD. The CDR3 is made up of 16 amino acids. The CDR3 loop is CATSASLGLFNNEQFF. The CDR3 region has the DNA TGTGCCACCAGTGCCTCCCTCGGGCTTTTTAACAATGAGCAGTTCTTC.

The V call is TRBV20-1, the J call TRBJ1-6, with D possibly matching TRBD1 (5 bases). The germline V gene has CDR1 DFQATT and CDR2 SNEGSKA (reference sequence). This CDR3 spans 15 amino acids. Trimming stripped 3 bases from V and 10 bases from J, with 19 bases between. As DNA, the CDR3 is TGCAGTGCTAGTCCTTCGGGGGGACGGCAGTCACCCCTCCACTTT. As protein: CSASPSGGRQSPLHF.

This clonotype appeared many times. This sequence joins TRBV6-6 and TRBJ2-7; D is perhaps TRBD1 (6 bases). V lost 6 bases to trimming and J lost 6 bases, with 12 bases between them. Germline V gene data show CDR1 as MNHNY and CDR2 as SVGAGI (reference sequence). The CDR3 runs to 12 residues. The CDR3 here is CASSPGASEQYF. The CDR3 bases are TGTGCCAGCAGCCCAGGGGCGTCCGAGCAGTACTTC.

The rearrangement uses TRBV6-6 and TRBJ2-3; the D gene is possibly TRBD2 (6 bases). V lost 2 bases to trimming and J lost 4 bases, with 10 bases between them. The CDR3 runs to 14 residues. Germline CDR1 is MNHNY and CDR2 is SVGAGI (reference sequence). The CDR3 sequence is CASSYPEGADTQYF. The CDR3 DNA follows: TGTGCCAGCAGTTACCCGGAGGGAGCAGATACGCAGTATTTT.

The J gene is TRBJ2-1, the V gene TRBV27, with unresolved D. TRBJ2-7 matches the DNA end more closely, so the J call is doubtful. Germline CDR1 MNHEY, CDR2 SMNVEV (reference sequence). This CDR3 contains 16 residues. The CDR3 nucleotides read TGTGCCAGCAGCTGGTTCCCGGCGAGCTCCTACAATGAGCAGTACTTC. Amino acid sequence: CASSWFPASSYNEQYF.

The chain carries TRBV30 and TRBJ2-5; D may be TRBD2 (6 bases). Trimming cost V 0 bases and J 4 bases, with 15 bases left between them. Germline-derived CDR1 and CDR2 are GTSNPN and SVGIG (reference sequence). This CDR3 has 15 amino acids. The CDR3 sequence is CAWSVGAGSGETQYF. For the CDR3, the DNA is TGTGCCTGGAGTGTAGGTGCGGGGAGCGGAGAGACCCAGTACTTC. Full variable domain (outside the CDR3, taken from reference TRBV30 and TRBJ2-5): SQTIHQWPATLVQPVGSPLSLECTVEGTSNPNLYWYRQAAGRGLQLLFYSVGIGQISSEVPQNLSASRPQDRQFILSSKKLLLSDSGFYLCAWSVGAGSGETQYFGPGTRLLVL.

This sequence joins TRBV6-1 and TRBJ2-3, with D perhaps being TRBD1 or TRBD2 (5 bases each). Per the germline V gene, CDR1 is MNHNS and CDR2 is SASEGT. Trimming removed 7 bases from V and 14 bases from J, with 19 bases in between. This CDR3 has 12 residues. The CDR3 sequence: CASIGGTRYAYF. CDR3 sequence (DNA): TGTGCCAGCATTGGGGGAACCAGATACGCGTATTTT.

This clonotype has a handful of counts. The V and J genes are TRBV7-9 and TRBJ1-2, with D hard to call. V gave up 5 bases and J gave up 4 bases, with 17 bases separating them. The CDR3 covers 15 residues. Germline CDR1 reads SEHNR; CDR2 reads FQNEAQ (reference sequence). The CDR3 DNA sequence: TGTGCCAGCAGCCGAGTTAACAGCGGAAGCTATGGCTACACCTTC. Translating it yields CASSRVNSGSYGYTF.

This clonotype was seen a handful of times. CDR3 residues: CASSLARLASEAFF. In DNA, the CDR3 is TGTGCCAGCAGCTTAGCGCGACTTGCATCGGAAGCTTTCTTT. J is TRBJ1-1 and V is TRBV7-2; D is unresolved. The CDR3 totals 14 residues. Trimming removed 0 bases at V and 8 bases at J, with 13 bases between. Germline CDR1 SGHTA, CDR2 FQGNSA.

V and J are TRBV20-1 and TRBJ1-1; the D is unclear. Trimming pared 5 bases from V and 1 base from J, leaving 11 bases between. Germline CDR1 DFQATT, CDR2 SNEGSKA (reference sequence). The CDR3 runs to 13 residues. As DNA, the CDR3 is TGCAGTGCTCCACTGTCCCAGAACACTGAAGCTTTCTTT. Protein: CSAPLSQNTEAFF.

The chain is built from TRBV28 and TRBJ2-1, with D possibly being TRBD1 (6 bases). The CDR3 is made up of 15 amino acids. Per the germline V gene, CDR1 is MDHEN and CDR2 is SYDVKM. Trimming shortened V by 2 bases and J by 7 bases, and 15 bases separated the two germline ends. In nucleotides, the CDR3 is TGTGCCAGCAGTTTACCACCTCCCAGGGGAAATGAGCAGTTCTTC. This encodes CASSLPPPRGNEQFF.

Only one count was recorded for this clonotype. The CDR3 nucleotides are TGCAGTGCTAGGGGACAAGTCAACTATGGCTACACCTTC. This encodes CSARGQVNYGYTF. The chain recombines TRBV20-1 with TRBJ1-2, with D perhaps matching TRBD1 (6 bases). Deletions cut 3 bases from V and 2 bases from J, with 10 bases between. The CDR3 is 13 amino acids. The germline V gene encodes CDR1 DFQATT and CDR2 SNEGSKA (reference sequence).

As to this clonotype: A read error may explain this, as a much larger clone is one base away. The chain combines TRBV29-1 with TRBJ2-7, with a weak D call TRBD1 (6 bases). The CDR3 contains 12 residues. CDR1 is SQVTM and CDR2 is ANQGSEA in the germline V gene. V was clipped by 7 bases and J by 5 bases, with 15 bases between them. The CDR3 bases are TGCAGCGCCTACAGGGCTTCCGACGAGCAGTACTTC. The encoded protein is CSAYRASDEQYF.

This clonotype showed up just a few times. J is TRBJ1-6 and V is TRBV7-2, with D possibly TRBD1 on 6 matching bases. The V gene's germline CDR1 is SGHTA and CDR2 FQGNSA. CDR3 length: 15 amino acids. Trimming removed 4 bases at V and 5 bases at J, with 12 bases between. CDR3 region: CASSSGTIDNSPLHF. CDR3 nucleotide sequence: TGTGCCAGCAGCTCCGGGACAATTGATAATTCACCCCTCCACTTT.

This chain uses TRBV7-3 with TRBJ2-1; D might be TRBD2 (6 bases). Per germline, CDR1 SGHTA and CDR2 FQGTGA. This CDR3 is built from 13 residues. The V end was cut by 1 base, the J end by 7 bases, with 8 bases between. Here the CDR3 reads CASSLNAGNEQFF. The CDR3 DNA reads TGTGCCAGCAGCTTAAACGCGGGGAATGAGCAGTTCTTC.